This is a list of T cell receptor beta chains from one sample in a study of blood T cell repertoires in COVID-19. This table comes from immunoSEQ multiplex PCR, and its TCRdb copy is limited to in-frame clones, with some not included. The sample lists 250,000 to 300,000 clones, under 95% seen once, with over 2% in the top ten. The specimen was PBMCs or T cells enriched from blood (not recorded which). The receptors were gathered from a woman between 40 and 50 years old with acute COVID-19. The CDR3 runs from the conserved cysteine through the conserved F or W. A D gene is named only where the DNA matches it firmly. Size is stated for part of the rows, as once, few or many counts, or as a class when the clone is expanded.

j_call | clone_size | d_call | v_call | cdr3_nt | cdr3_aa
TRBJ1-3 | - | - | TRBV18 | TGTGCCAGCTCCGGACAGCGAGACTCTGGAAACACCATATATTTT | CASSGQRDSGNTIYF
TRBJ2-7 | - | TRBD1 | TRBV7-2 | TGTGCCAGCAGCCGGGCCAGAGGGGACAGCCTCTACGAGCAGTACTTC | CASSRARGDSLYEQYF
TRBJ1-1 | - | - | TRBV12-2 | TGTGCAAGTCGCGCCCGGGCCAGGGGGATTGGTGAAGCTTTCTTT | CASRARARGIGEAFF
TRBJ2-3 | once | TRBD2 | TRBV7-2 | TGTGCCAGCAGCCAGAGGCAATACGGGACTAGTTTAGCAGATACGCAGTATTTT | CASSQRQYGTSLADTQYF
TRBJ2-3 | - | - | TRBV27 | TGTGCCAGCAGTTTAGCAGGCCGTCAATATACGCAGTATTTT | CASSLAGRQYTQYF
TRBJ1-1 | - | - | TRBV10-3 | TGTGCCATCAGGAAAACCCTCGGGGGCACTGAAGCTTTCTTT | CAIRKTLGGTEAFF
TRBJ1-3 | - | - | TRBV7-9 | TGTGCCAGCAGCCGAACCACACTAGGAGGAAACACCATATATTTT | CASSRTTLGGNTIYF
TRBJ2-3 | - | TRBD2 | TRBV2 | TGTGCCAGCAGTGGTTCTGGGAGGGCAGATACGCAGTATTTT | CASSGSGRADTQYF
TRBJ2-3 | - | - | TRBV7-9 | TGTGCCAGCAGCTCGGACAGAACCACAGATACGCAGTATTTT | CASSSDRTTDTQYF
TRBJ2-7 | - | TRBD2 | TRBV4-1 | TGCGCCAGCAGCCGCTCACTAGCGCCGTTCTCCTACGAGCAGTACTTC | CASSRSLAPFSYEQYF
TRBJ2-7 | - | TRBD2 | TRBV28 | TGTGCCAGCAGGGGTGGACTAGCCCCTTACGAGCAGTACTTC | CASRGGLAPYEQYF
TRBJ2-3 | once | TRBD2 | TRBV2 | TGTGCCAGCAGTGGTCTAGCGGGTTTAGGCATCACAGATACGCAGTATTTT | CASSGLAGLGITDTQYF
TRBJ2-1 | - | - | TRBV9 | TGTGCCAGCAGCGTAGACGGGAGAGCCTACAATGAGCAGTTCTTC | CASSVDGRAYNEQFF
TRBJ1-2 | - | TRBD1 | TRBV19 | TGTGCCAGTAGTATAGGGACAGGGGGTTGGAGCTATGGCTACACCTTC | CASSIGTGGWSYGYTF
TRBJ1-2 | - | - | TRBV2 | TGTGCCAGCAATATCCACGGGACTAACACCTTC | CASNIHGTNTF
TRBJ1-1 | - | - | TRBV4-2 | TGTGCCAGCAGCCGTGAGGCCACCCGAATGAACACTGAAGCTTTCTTT | CASSREATRMNTEAFF
TRBJ2-7 | once | TRBD1 | TRBV7-9 | TGTGCCAGCAGCCCCAGGGACAGGACCTACGAGCAGTACTTC | CASSPRDRTYEQYF
TRBJ2-3 | - | - | TRBV9 | TGTGCCAGCGGTCGCCGGCGGGACAGCACAGATACGCAGTATTTT | CASGRRRDSTDTQYF
TRBJ1-5 | - | - | TRBV3-1/TRBV3-2 | TGTGCCAGCAGCCAAGCTCCCCAAAGGGGGCCCCAGCATTTT | CASSQAPQRGPQHF
TRBJ2-2 | - | - | TRBV14 | TGTGCCAGCAGCCAGATACAGCCAACTAACACCGGGGAGCTGTTTTTT | CASSQIQPTNTGELFF
TRBJ1-2 | - | - | TRBV11-2 | TGTGCCAGCAGCCCCCGACAGGCTACTAACTATGGCTACACCTTC | CASSPRQATNYGYTF
TRBJ2-1 | - | - | TRBV6-2/TRBV6-3 | TGTGCCAGCAGCCGTCTAGCGCCCGAAGTGGATGAGCAGTTCTTC | CASSRLAPEVDEQFF
TRBJ2-1 | - | TRBD1 | TRBV11-2 | TGTGCCAGCAGCGCCACGGGACAGGCCTACAATGAGCAGTTCTTC | CASSATGQAYNEQFF
TRBJ2-1 | - | TRBD1 | TRBV24-1 | TGTGCCACCAACTCCACCCACAGGGGGCAGTTGAGGTTTTGCAATGAGCAGTTCTTC | CATNSTHRGQLRFCNEQFF
TRBJ2-2 | - | - | TRBV7-9 | TGTGCCAGCAGCCCGAATAACAGGGCCGGGGAGCTGTTTTTT | CASSPNNRAGELFF
TRBJ2-1 | - | TRBD2 | TRBV4-1 | TGCGCCAGCAGCCAAGATCGTCTAGCGGGGAGTTACAATGAGCAGTTCTTC | CASSQDRLAGSYNEQFF
TRBJ2-7 | - | - | TRBV7-2 | TGTGCCAGCAGCTTAAACTTGATCTACGAGCAGTACTTC | CASSLNLIYEQYF
TRBJ1-3 | - | - | TRBV9 | TGTGCCAGCGGGAGCGGGACAGGAAACACCATATATTTT | CASGSGTGNTIYF
TRBJ2-3 | - | TRBD1 | TRBV7-9 | TGTGCCAGCAGCGACATAGAGGGGGCTAGAGATACGCAGTATTTT | CASSDIEGARDTQYF
TRBJ2-1 | - | TRBD2 | TRBV5-1 | TGCGCCAGCAGCTTTGGACTAGCGGCCTACAATGAGCAGTTCTTC | CASSFGLAAYNEQFF
TRBJ2-3 | - | - | TRBV7-2 | TGTGCCAGCAGCCACGCCACTACGTCGGGCACAGATACGCAGTATTTT | CASSHATTSGTDTQYF
TRBJ1-6 | - | TRBD1 | TRBV28 | TGTGCCACCACAGGGGGCGGGTCACCCCTCCACTTT | CATTGGGSPLHF
TRBJ1-2 | - | TRBD1 | TRBV29-1 | TGCAGCGTGGACCGGGACAGGGGAGGCGTAGGCTACACCTTC | CSVDRDRGGVGYTF
TRBJ2-1 | - | TRBD2 | TRBV15 | TGTGCCACCAGCAGGAGTAGCGGGAGAGAGCAGTTCTTC | CATSRSSGREQFF
TRBJ1-6 | - | - | TRBV19 | TGTGCCAGCGCGGACAGCTCCTATAATTCACCCCTCCACTTT | CASADSSYNSPLHF
TRBJ1-5 | - | - | TRBV5-1 | TGCGCCAGCAGCTTGTATGGGGGCGACAGCAATCAGCCCCAGCATTTT | CASSLYGGDSNQPQHF
TRBJ2-1 | - | TRBD2 | TRBV6-5 | TGTGCCAGCAGTTTAGCGGGGGGCACCTACAATGAGCAGTTCTTC | CASSLAGGTYNEQFF
TRBJ2-3 | - | TRBD1 | TRBV19 | TGTGCCAGTCGGACAGGAAGCACAGATACGCAGTATTTT | CASRTGSTDTQYF
TRBJ1-6 | - | TRBD1 | TRBV9 | TGTGCCAGCAGCGAGACAGACAGGGGGTCCTATAATTCACCCCTCCACTTT | CASSETDRGSYNSPLHF
TRBJ2-7 | - | TRBD1 | TRBV3-1/TRBV3-2 | TGTGCCAGCAGCCATCGACCCCCCGGGACAGGGTACGAGCAGTACTTC | CASSHRPPGTGYEQYF
TRBJ2-3 | - | TRBD2 | TRBV7-9 | TGTGCCAGCAGCTTAGGACTAGCGGGTGGCGCAGATACGCAGTATTTT | CASSLGLAGGADTQYF
TRBJ1-2 | - | TRBD1 | TRBV2 | TGTGCCAGCAGCGCCGGACAGGGGGCGAGCTACACCTTC | CASSAGQGASYTF
TRBJ1-2 | - | TRBD1 | TRBV6-5 | TGTGCCAGCAGTTCCGGACAGGGGCGGCGTGGCTACACCTTC | CASSSGQGRRGYTF
TRBJ2-1 | - | TRBD2 | TRBV6-5 | TGTGCCAGCAGCCTAACGGGGGGTTCCTACAATGAGCAGTTCTTC | CASSLTGGSYNEQFF
TRBJ2-1 | - | TRBD2 | TRBV6-4 | TGTGCCAGCAGCGTTAGCGGGAACTCCTACAATGAGCAGTTCTTC | CASSVSGNSYNEQFF
TRBJ2-2 | - | - | TRBV30 | TGTGCCTGGAGTGTACTAAGGGGGACCGGGGAGCTGTTTTTT | CAWSVLRGTGELFF
TRBJ2-3 | - | - | TRBV2 | TGTGCCAGCAGTAGAGGGGCGGGGACCCCAGATACGCAGTATTTT | CASSRGAGTPDTQYF
TRBJ2-7 | - | TRBD2 | TRBV18 | TGTGCCAGCTCACCGGGACCGGGACTAGCAGCTGGCGAGCAGTACTTC | CASSPGPGLAAGEQYF
TRBJ1-2 | - | - | TRBV2 | TGTGCCAGCAGAACAACCAGCGGGACGGGGGATGACTACACCTTC | CASRTTSGTGDDYTF
TRBJ1-1 | once | TRBD1 | TRBV7-9 | TGTGCCAGCAGCTTCAGACAGGGGGATACTGAAGCTTTCTTT | CASSFRQGDTEAFF
TRBJ2-1 | once | TRBD1 | TRBV18 | TGTGCCAGCTCACAGGGGGCGAAGGAGCAGTTCTTC | CASSQGAKEQFF
TRBJ2-5 | - | - | TRBV4-1 | TGCGCCAGCAGCTCGGGAGACAAGCCCTCCCAAGAGACCCAGTACTTC | CASSSGDKPSQETQYF